This TCR beta chain is from a study of Graves' ophthalmopathy and Graves' hyperthyroidism. The study, taken as a whole, reports: The study's model predicted ophthalmopathy progression at approximately 71% sensitivity and approximately 72% specificity.

CDR3 size: 12 residues. CDR1 and CDR2 from the germline V gene are DFQATT and SNEGSKA (reference sequence). The V end lost 5 bases, the J end lost 3 bases, and 10 bases lay between the germline ends. This clonotype has a count of ten or more. Antigen: not known. From RNA, the CDR3 regions of TCR beta chains were amplified and sequenced. An initial RT-PCR round employing HTBI primers preceded a second-round multiplex PCR. TCRdb re-analysed the multiplex PCR reads in MiXCR, keeping a single row per CDR3 protein. The data hold 450,000 to 600,000 distinct CDR3 sequences, with roughly 40% observed a single time.

V and J are TRBV20-1 and TRBJ1-1; the D gene is possibly TRBD1 (6 bases). The source of this sequence is an adult man with Graves' hyperthyroidism. What was sequenced was peripheral blood or thyroid tissue (not recorded which). The CDR3 loop is CSAWDTHTEAFF. CDR3 bases: TGCAGTGCTTGGGACACGCACACTGAAGCTTTCTTT.